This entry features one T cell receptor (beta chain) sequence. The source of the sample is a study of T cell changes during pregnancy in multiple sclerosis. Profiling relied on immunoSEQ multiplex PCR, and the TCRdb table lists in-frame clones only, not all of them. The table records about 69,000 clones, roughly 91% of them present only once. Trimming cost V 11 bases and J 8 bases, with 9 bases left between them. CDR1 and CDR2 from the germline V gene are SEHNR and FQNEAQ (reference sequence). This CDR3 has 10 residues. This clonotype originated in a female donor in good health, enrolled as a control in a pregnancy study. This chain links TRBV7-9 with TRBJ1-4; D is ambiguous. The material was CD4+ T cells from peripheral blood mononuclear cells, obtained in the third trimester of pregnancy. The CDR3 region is CALRTEKLFF. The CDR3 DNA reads TGTGCCCTGCGAACGGAAAAACTGTTTTTT.